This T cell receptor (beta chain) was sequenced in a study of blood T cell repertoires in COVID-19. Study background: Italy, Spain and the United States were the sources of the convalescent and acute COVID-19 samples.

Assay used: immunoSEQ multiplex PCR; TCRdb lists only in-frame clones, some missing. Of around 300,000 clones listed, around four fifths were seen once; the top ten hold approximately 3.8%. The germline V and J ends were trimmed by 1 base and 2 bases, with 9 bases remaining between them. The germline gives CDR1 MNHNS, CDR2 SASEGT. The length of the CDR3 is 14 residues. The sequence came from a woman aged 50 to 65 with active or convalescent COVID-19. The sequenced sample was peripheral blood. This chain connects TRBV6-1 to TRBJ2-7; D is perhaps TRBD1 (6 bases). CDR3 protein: CASSEGTAPYEQYF. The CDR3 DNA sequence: TGTGCCAGCAGTGAAGGGACAGCTCCCTACGAGCAGTACTTC.